This TCR beta chain originates from a study of OX40 agonist ivuxolimab in advanced cancers. Looking at the study overall: Cancers in dose escalation were hepatocellular, melanoma, renal cell and head and neck. Regarding the study as a whole: CD8+ T cells averaged more expanded clones than CD4+.

About this clone: Its antigen is still unknown.

The length of the CDR3 is 15 residues. Trimming took 0 bases from V and 6 from J; bases not matched to a gene: 3. Germline V CDR1 and CDR2: KGHSH, LQKENI. The method was immunoSEQ multiplex PCR; TCRdb's version includes in-frame clones alone and lacks a portion of them. The profile shows 96,000 or so clones, approximately 80% of them singletons. Here the sequenced sample was CD4+ or CD8+ T cells sorted from blood, taken in a trial of the OX40 agonist ivuxolimab. The chain has TRBV18 and TRBJ2-1, with TRBD1 matching 9 bases. The source is an adult with an advanced solid tumor such as melanoma, head and neck, liver or kidney cancer. CDR3 amino acids: CASSPPGQGGNEQFF. DNA of the CDR3: TGTGCCAGCTCACCACCGGGACAGGGAGGCAATGAGCAGTTCTTC.